This T cell receptor beta chain was found in a study of T cell responses to AZD1222 COVID-19 vaccine. The repertoire was sequenced with immunoSEQ multiplex PCR; TCRdb's copy has only in-frame clones and lacks some. Counted here are 110,000 to 150,000 clones, approximately 85% occurring once; the ten biggest clones make up around 8%. The CDR3 has 13 residues. Trimming took 8 bases from V and 8 from J, leaving 16 bases between them. CDR1 is SNHLY and CDR2 is FYNNEI in the germline V gene. The sequence derives from an adult in good health. The V gene is TRBV2, the J gene TRBJ2-1, with D possibly matching TRBD2 (5 bases). Sample: peripheral blood, taken on day 0 of AZD1222 vaccination. CDR3 loop: CASWRAEMDEQFF. The CDR3 DNA reads as TGTGCCAGCTGGAGAGCGGAGATGGATGAGCAGTTCTTC. The full variable domain, completed using reference TRBV2 and TRBJ2-1, is EPEVTQTPSHQVTQMGQEVILRCVPISNHLYFYWYRQILGQKVEFLVSFYNNEISEKSEIFDDQFSVERPDGSNFTLKIRSTKLEDSAMYFCASWRAEMDEQFFGPGTRLTVL.